This entry is about one T cell receptor beta chain. The source of the sample is a study of blood T cell repertoires in COVID-19. Study-wide background: There were acute and convalescent COVID-19 samples, and they came from the United States, Italy and Spain. The analysed material was cDNA or gDNA that came from T cells, B-cell-depleted T cells, or PBMCs.

In the original workflow: Estimates of nucleated cell counts were drawn from the amplification of reference gene primers. Assay used: immunoSEQ multiplex PCR; TCRdb lists only in-frame clones, some missing. The V and J calls and the clone size are those of that table, but D and trimming were determined from the DNA. The profile shows about 60,000 clones, 65% to 90% of them singletons. Germline V gene sequence: CDR1 LGHNA, CDR2 YSLEER. CDR3 size: 16 residues. V was trimmed by 3 bases and J by 7 bases, leaving 16 bases between them. The chain links TRBV4-3 to TRBJ1-6, with D perhaps TRBD1 (6 bases). The sequence was obtained from a human donor in a cohort sampled during active COVID-19. The sample consisted of peripheral blood. CDR3 region: CASSQEPTRGNSPLHF. For the CDR3, the DNA is TGCGCCAGCAGCCAGGAACCGACAAGGGGGAATTCACCCCTCCACTTT.